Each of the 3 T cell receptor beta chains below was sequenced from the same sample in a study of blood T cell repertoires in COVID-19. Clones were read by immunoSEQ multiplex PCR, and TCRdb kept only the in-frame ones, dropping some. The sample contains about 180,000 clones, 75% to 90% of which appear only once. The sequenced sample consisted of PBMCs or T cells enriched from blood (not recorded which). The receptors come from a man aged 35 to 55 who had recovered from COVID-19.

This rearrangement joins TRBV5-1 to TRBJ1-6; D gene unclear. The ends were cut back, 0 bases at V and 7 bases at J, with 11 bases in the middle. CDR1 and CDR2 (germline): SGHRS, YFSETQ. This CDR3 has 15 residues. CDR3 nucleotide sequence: TGCGCCAGCAGCTTGGGGGTGGATAGCAATTCACCCCTCCACTTT. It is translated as CASSLGVDSNSPLHF.

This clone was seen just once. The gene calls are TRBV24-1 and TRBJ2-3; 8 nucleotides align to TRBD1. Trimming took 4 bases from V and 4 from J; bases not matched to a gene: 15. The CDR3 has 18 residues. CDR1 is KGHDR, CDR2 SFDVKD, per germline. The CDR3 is CATSDSDRGWEHADTQYF. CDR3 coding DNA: TGTGCCACCAGTGACTCTGACAGGGGATGGGAGCACGCAGATACGCAGTATTTT.

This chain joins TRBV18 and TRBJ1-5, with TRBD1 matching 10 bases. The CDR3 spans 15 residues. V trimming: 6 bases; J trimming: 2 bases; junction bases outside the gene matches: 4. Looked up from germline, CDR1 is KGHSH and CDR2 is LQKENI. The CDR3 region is CASSRDRGGNQPQHF. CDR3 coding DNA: TGTGCCAGCTCCCGGGACAGGGGTGGCAATCAGCCCCAGCATTTT.